This T cell receptor (beta chain) was sequenced in a study of PD-1 blockade in classical Hodgkin lymphoma. Findings and limits, study-wide: The repertoire differences lack a defined cause, possibly disease activity or prior therapy. Reported findings placed baseline TCR diversity lower in newly diagnosed patients (compared with healthy donors).

Judged by abundance, this clone is large. Its specificity is not known. This CDR3 is 13 amino acids long. Germline assignment: CDR1 MNHNY and CDR2 SVGAGI (reference sequence). Trimming stripped 6 bases from V and 2 bases from J, with 10 bases between. Method: immunoSEQ multiplex PCR; TCRdb's copy keeps in-frame clones and lacks some. Of roughly 20,000 clones detected, around nine tenths appear once; the ten largest clones hold roughly 7.4%. The time point here: newly diagnosed, previously untreated cHL patient sample. Investigators obtained CD8+ T cells from thawed PBMCs by magnetic negative selection. Comparator PBMCs were from newly diagnosed, untreated classical Hodgkin lymphoma.

This TCR was sampled from a human donor with classical Hodgkin lymphoma. The specimen was CD8+ T cells from blood. This rearrangement joins TRBV6-6 to TRBJ1-2, with D possibly TRBD1 on 5 matching bases. The CDR3 region is CASSDTGNYGYTF. CDR3 nucleotide sequence: TGTGCCAGCAGCGATACAGGAAACTATGGCTACACCTTC.